This record covers a single T cell receptor beta chain. Antigen specificity is unknown. This entry belongs to a study of a mutant IDH1 vaccine in newly diagnosed glioma. The CDR3 has 14 residues. The V gene's germline CDR1 is SGHDT and CDR2 YYEEEE. V shed 5 bases and J 8 bases; nucleotides not matched to a gene: 8. Indicated time point: week 11, during vaccination. Vaccinated patients received 300 ug of mutant IDH1 20-mer peptide per dose, with topical imiquimod. TCRdb's copy holds only in-frame clones and misses some; the assay was immunoSEQ multiplex PCR. Counted here are 35,000 to 45,000 clones, about 80% occurring once; the ten biggest clones make up roughly 16%.

This clonotype originated in a woman aged 30 to 39 with glioma. Some clones in this sample may be carry-over from other donors' samples. The sample in question was peripheral blood mononuclear cells (PBMCs), obtained from a glioma patient whose treatment included an IDH1 peptide vaccine. The chain has TRBV5-6 and TRBJ1-4; 8 bases fit TRBD1. The CDR3 sequence is CASRLRTGKEKLFF. CDR3 DNA: TGTGCCAGCAGGTTACGGACAGGGAAGGAAAAACTGTTTTTT. Drawing the rest from reference TRBV5-6 and TRBJ1-4, the complete variable domain is DAGVTQSPTHLIKTRGQQVTLRCSPKSGHDTVSWYQQALGQGPQFIFQYYEEEERQRGNFPDRFSGHQFPNYSSELNVNALLLGDSALYLCASRLRTGKEKLFFGSGTQLSVL.